The 27 T cell receptor beta chains below come from one sample, sequenced in a study of beta chain features in type 1 diabetes (dated by TCRdb to the late 2010s). The method behind the library was the immunoSEQ multiplex PCR assay. The High Capacity cDNA Reverse Transcription Kit was used to reverse transcribe all of the isolated RNA, meaning that expressed TCRB transcripts were what got sequenced. In its TCRdb copy, this immuneACCESS table keeps in-frame sequences only and misses some clones. Where compared with another copy, unresolved V genes explain less than half of these, and the others have no known cause. The sample table holds some 640,000 clones, of which roughly an eighth were seen once. The top ten hold 0.03% to 0.04% of the sample. Antigen specificity for these receptors is unknown. General conclusions and limits of the study: A moderate but significant shortening of TCRB CDR3 length was observed in type 1 diabetes patients in all four CD4+ subsets.

The sequenced sample consisted of naive CD4+ T cells from blood. This specimen's cell subset or site label, interpreted: true naive CD4+ T cells. These receptors came from a young man with type 1 diabetes.

Here the CDR3 DNA reads TGTGCCAGCGTCGCCTCAGGGTTATTAGATACGCAGTATTTT. It encodes CASVASGLLDTQYF. The rearrangement joins TRBV25-1 to TRBJ2-3, with D perhaps matching TRBD1 (5 bases). CDR1 and CDR2 from the germline V gene are MGHDK and SYGVNS. This CDR3 has 14 amino acids. The V and J ends lost 8 bases and 5 bases respectively, with 17 bases between them.

This CDR3 is CAWSVHTSNQPQHF. The DNA for the CDR3 is TGTGCCTGGAGTGTCCACACTAGCAATCAGCCCCAGCATTTT. This chain links TRBV30 with TRBJ1-5; D is unresolved. The V gene lost 0 bases and the J gene lost 0 bases, with 6 bases spanning the gap. Per germline, CDR1 GTSNPN and CDR2 SVGIG (reference sequence). The length of the CDR3 is 14 residues.

The CDR3 sequence: CASENRPYGYTF. The CDR3 region has the DNA TGTGCCAGCGAGAATCGACCTTATGGCTACACCTTC. The rearrangement joins TRBV6-6 to TRBJ1-2; D remains unclear. Germline lookup yields CDR1 MNHNY and CDR2 SVGAGI (reference sequence). The CDR3 is made up of 12 amino acids. V lost 8 bases to trimming and J lost 5 bases, with 12 bases between them.

This clone was found a few times. The CDR3: CASSYSPGQNTEAFF. The CDR3 nucleotides are TGTGCCAGCAGTTACTCGCCGGGGCAGAACACTGAAGCTTTCTTT. The chain links TRBV6-5 to TRBJ1-1; TRBD1 is a possible D gene (5 bases). The germline V gene has CDR1 MNHEY and CDR2 SVGAGI. V lost 0 bases and J lost 1, with 9 bases in between. The CDR3 runs 15 residues.

The genes are TRBV11-2 and TRBJ1-5; the D is unclear. Deletions cut 0 bases from V and 6 bases from J, with 9 bases between. This CDR3 region has 14 residues. The germline V gene encodes CDR1 SGHAT and CDR2 FQNNGV. CDR3 DNA: TGTGCCAGCAGCTTAGAAGCGGTAGGTCAGCCCCAGCATTTT. This sequence encodes CASSLEAVGQPQHF.

This clone was detected a few times. The chain employs TRBV7-9 and TRBJ1-2; D might be TRBD1 (5 bases). Between the trimmed V and J ends, which lost 5 bases and 4 bases, there was a span of 11 bases. CDR1 and CDR2 from the germline V gene are SEHNR and FQNEAQ (reference sequence). The CDR3 spans 13 residues. This CDR3 reads CASSQGSRYGYTF. CDR3 nucleotide sequence: TGTGCCAGCAGCCAGGGTTCCCGCTATGGCTACACCTTC.

The chain joins TRBV30 to TRBJ2-7, with D perhaps matching TRBD1 (6 bases). The germline V gene has CDR1 GTSNPN and CDR2 SVGIG (reference sequence). The ends were cut back, 2 bases at V and 5 bases at J, with 16 bases in the middle. The CDR3 is 14 amino acids. The CDR3 loop reads CAWSTNRVGNEQYF. The DNA of the CDR3 is TGTGCCTGGAGTACGAACAGGGTAGGAAACGAGCAGTACTTC.

The V and J genes are TRBV7-2 and TRBJ1-6; TRBD1 matches at 9 bases. V shed 6 bases and J 7 bases; nucleotides not matched to a gene: 4. CDR1 is SGHTA, CDR2 FQGNSA, per germline. The CDR3 runs to 14 residues. The DNA of the CDR3 is TGTGCCAGCAGAACCACAGGGGGCAATTCACCCCTCCACTTT. Its protein is CASRTTGGNSPLHF.

This chain links TRBV6-1 with TRBJ2-5; D is perhaps TRBD1 or TRBD2 (5 bases each). From germline, CDR1 is MNHNS and CDR2 SASEGT. The length of the CDR3 is 15 residues. The ends were cut back, 5 bases at V and 5 bases at J, with 18 bases in the middle. DNA of the CDR3: TGTGCCAGCAGTAACGGGGACCAAAGTGCGGAGACCCAGTACTTC. As protein: CASSNGDQSAETQYF.

This clone was counted a few times. J is TRBJ2-7 and V is TRBV21-1; the table gives TRBD2 as D, unverified against the DNA. TRBV21-1 is described as a pseudogene. The CDR3 extends over 14 amino acids. The CDR3 DNA follows: TGTGCCAGCGTGGCACGGCGGGAGGAGCCCGAGCAGTACTTC. Its translation is CASVARREEPEQYF.

This clone was counted only a few times. The rearrangement links TRBV14 to TRBJ2-4, with 8 bases that match TRBD1. V lost 1 base to trimming and J lost 1 base; unmatched junction nucleotides: 6. Germline assignment: CDR1 SGHDN and CDR2 FVKESK. The CDR3 contains 17 residues. In DNA form, the CDR3 reads TGTGCCAGCAGCCAAGGGACAGGGACGGGGGCCAAAAACATTCAGTACTTC. Its translation: CASSQGTGTGAKNIQYF.

This clone showed up just a few times. This chain joins TRBV5-1 and TRBJ2-5; 8 bases are a match to TRBD1. Trimming cost V 4 bases and J 4 bases; bases outside gene matches: 9. Germline-derived CDR1 and CDR2 are SGHRS and YFSETQ. The CDR3 spans 15 residues. The DNA for the CDR3 is TGCGCCAGCAGCGCGGGGACAGGCCTCCGAGAGACCCAGTACTTC. Translated, it gives CASSAGTGLRETQYF.

The chain links TRBV5-6 to TRBJ2-3; 14 bases are a match to TRBD2. Trimming cost V 5 bases and J 2 bases; bases outside gene matches: 1. CDR1 SGHDT and CDR2 YYEEEE come from the germline V gene. The CDR3 length is 15 residues. CDR3 DNA: TGTGCCAGCAGGGGACTAGCGGGGGTCACAGATACGCAGTATTTT. Protein product: CASRGLAGVTDTQYF.

CDR3 protein: CASTKRAARNEKLFF. CDR3 sequence (DNA): TGTGCCAGCACCAAAAGGGCAGCGCGGAATGAAAAACTGTTTTTT. The V and J genes are TRBV21-1 and TRBJ1-4. TRBV21-1 is a known pseudogene. CDR3 length equals 15 residues.

The chain combines TRBV30 with TRBJ2-1; D is undetermined. Germline CDR1 GTSNPN, CDR2 SVGIG (reference sequence). Trimming cost V 8 bases and J 7 bases, with 9 bases left between them. This CDR3 is built from 10 residues. This CDR3 is CAAWQNEQFF. The CDR3 DNA is TGTGCCGCGTGGCAGAATGAGCAGTTCTTC.

This chain uses TRBV30 with TRBJ1-1; weak D call: TRBD1 (6 bases). The germline V and J ends were trimmed by 5 bases and 5 bases, with 18 bases remaining between them. CDR1 is GTSNPN and CDR2 is SVGIG in the germline V gene (reference sequence). The CDR3 has 14 amino acids. Here the CDR3 DNA reads TGTGCCTGGGGCTTAGGGGGAAGAAGGACTGAAGCTTTCTTT. This sequence encodes CAWGLGGRRTEAFF.

The table lists this clone with a few counts. The rearrangement links TRBV18 to TRBJ1-2; D may be TRBD1 (5 bases). The CDR3 is made up of 13 amino acids. The V gene lost 4 bases and the J gene lost 14 bases, with 20 bases spanning the gap. Germline CDR1 is KGHSH and CDR2 is LQKENI. The DNA of the CDR3 is TGTGCCAGCTCACTCCACCGGGACTCCCTCTTTACCTTC. Protein sequence: CASSLHRDSLFTF.

This clone came up a few times. The chain uses TRBV5-6 and TRBJ2-3, with 8 bases identical to TRBD1. CDR1 is SGHDT and CDR2 is YYEEEE in the germline V gene. Trimming took 3 bases from V and 2 from J; bases not matched to a gene: 5. The CDR3 is made up of 15 amino acids. CDR3 amino acids: CASSSRTGLTDTQYF. CDR3 DNA sequence: TGTGCCAGCAGCTCGAGGACAGGGCTCACAGATACGCAGTATTTT.

This sequence joins TRBV28 and TRBJ2-5; D is ambiguous. The CDR3 is made up of 13 amino acids. V shed 4 bases and J shed 5 bases, with 11 bases lying between them. From germline, CDR1 is MDHEN and CDR2 SYDVKM. In DNA form, the CDR3 reads TGTGCCAGCAGTTCCCCGCCCGGGGAGACCCAGTACTTC. This sequence encodes CASSSPPGETQYF.

The sample holds a few counts of this clone. The same CDR3 can be traced to other DNA sequences in this sample. The chain has TRBV30 and TRBJ2-5; D unclear. The CDR3 is 12 residues long. Germline V gene sequence: CDR1 GTSNPN, CDR2 SVGIG (reference sequence). Trimming stripped 0 bases from V and 4 bases from J, with 6 bases between. The CDR3 loop reads CAWSVWAETQYF. CDR3 DNA sequence: TGTGCCTGGAGTGTATGGGCAGAGACCCAGTACTTC.

This clone was recorded a few times. This sequence joins TRBV7-2 and TRBJ2-5, with D maybe TRBD2 (5 bases). The DNA matches TRBJ2-7 better at its end, which makes the J call doubtful. The CDR3 extends over 14 amino acids. Per germline, CDR1 SGHTA and CDR2 FQGNSA. The DNA of the CDR3 is TGTGCCAGCAGCGAGCGGACTGGGCGGGACGAGCAGTACTTC. This translates into CASSERTGRDEQYF.

There are a few counts of this clone. The chain carries TRBV27 and TRBJ2-6; D is perhaps TRBD1 (6 bases). The CDR3 is made up of 16 amino acids. CDR1 is MNHEY and CDR2 is SMNVEV in the germline V gene (reference sequence). Trimming stripped 3 bases from V and 2 bases from J, with 11 bases between. CDR3 DNA: TGTGCCAGCAGTTTGCCGGGACAACCTGGGGCCAACGTCCTGACTTTC. This translates into CASSLPGQPGANVLTF.

This clone occurred a few times. The chain links TRBV25-1 to TRBJ2-1; 7 nucleotides agree with TRBD2. Looked up from germline, CDR1 is MGHDK and CDR2 is SYGVNS. Losses at the gene ends were 6 bases for V and 5 bases for J; bases not matched to a gene: 13. This CDR3 spans 16 amino acids. CDR3 region: CASRPPHGRENNEQFF. The CDR3 DNA reads TGTGCCAGCAGGCCCCCCCATGGGCGGGAGAACAATGAGCAGTTCTTC.

The gene calls are TRBV2 and TRBJ2-5, with 8 positions matching TRBD1. CDR1 is SNHLY, CDR2 FYNNEI, per germline. J was trimmed by 5 bases and V by 5 bases; bases with no gene match: 4. This CDR3 has 13 amino acids. CDR3 amino acids: CASSIQGVETQYF. CDR3 DNA sequence: TGTGCCAGCAGTATACAGGGGGTCGAGACCCAGTACTTC.

This clone was observed a handful of times. The chain has TRBV30 and TRBJ2-5; D gene unclear. CDR1 is GTSNPN, CDR2 SVGIG, per germline (reference sequence). The CDR3 loop spans 12 amino acids. V gave up 4 bases and J gave up 4 bases, with 10 bases separating them. Here the CDR3 DNA reads TGTGCCTGGACTACCACGGGAGAGACCCAGTACTTC. Translated, it gives CAWTTTGETQYF. Filled out from reference TRBV30 and TRBJ2-5, the complete variable domain reads SQTIHQWPATLVQPVGSPLSLECTVEGTSNPNLYWYRQAAGRGLQLLFYSVGIGQISSEVPQNLSASRPQDRQFILSSKKLLLSDSGFYLCAWTTTGETQYFGPGTRLLVL.

The chain recombines TRBV5-4 with TRBJ2-4; maybe TRBD1 (6 bases). The ends were cut back, 4 bases at V and 1 base at J, with 15 bases in the middle. The CDR3 sequence is 16 residues long. The germline gives CDR1 SGHNT, CDR2 YYREEE (reference sequence). CDR3 region: CASSPRGQGAKNIQYF. Written as DNA, the CDR3 is TGTGCCAGCAGCCCTCGTGGGCAGGGGGCCAAAAACATTCAGTACTTC.

This clone has just a few counts. This chain joins TRBV7-9 and TRBJ2-5; the D gene is possibly TRBD1 (5 bases). The V end was cut by 2 bases, the J end by 4 bases, with 14 bases between. The CDR3 is 15 residues long. Germline V gives CDR1 SEHNR, CDR2 FQNEAQ (reference sequence). The CDR3 loop is CASSLSGIRGETQYF. The CDR3 DNA sequence: TGTGCCAGCAGCTTATCAGGCATAAGGGGAGAGACCCAGTACTTC.